This record covers a single TCR beta chain. Losses at the gene ends were 4 bases for V and 4 bases for J; bases not matched to a gene: 12. The CDR3 has 17 amino acids. The germline gives CDR1 LGHNA, CDR2 YNFKEQ. This sample was included in a study of blood T cell repertoires in COVID-19. The method was immunoSEQ multiplex PCR; TCRdb's version includes in-frame clones alone and lacks a portion of them. The table lists approximately 300,000 clones, roughly 90% of them singletons. V is TRBV4-2 and J is TRBJ2-5, with 10 bases identical to TRBD2. The receptor comes from a man between 18 and 29 years old who had recovered from COVID-19. The sequenced sample consisted of peripheral blood. This chain's CDR3 is CASSLSTTSGVPETQYF. CDR3 sequence (DNA): TGTGCCAGCAGCCTAAGCACCACTAGCGGGGTCCCAGAGACCCAGTACTTC.